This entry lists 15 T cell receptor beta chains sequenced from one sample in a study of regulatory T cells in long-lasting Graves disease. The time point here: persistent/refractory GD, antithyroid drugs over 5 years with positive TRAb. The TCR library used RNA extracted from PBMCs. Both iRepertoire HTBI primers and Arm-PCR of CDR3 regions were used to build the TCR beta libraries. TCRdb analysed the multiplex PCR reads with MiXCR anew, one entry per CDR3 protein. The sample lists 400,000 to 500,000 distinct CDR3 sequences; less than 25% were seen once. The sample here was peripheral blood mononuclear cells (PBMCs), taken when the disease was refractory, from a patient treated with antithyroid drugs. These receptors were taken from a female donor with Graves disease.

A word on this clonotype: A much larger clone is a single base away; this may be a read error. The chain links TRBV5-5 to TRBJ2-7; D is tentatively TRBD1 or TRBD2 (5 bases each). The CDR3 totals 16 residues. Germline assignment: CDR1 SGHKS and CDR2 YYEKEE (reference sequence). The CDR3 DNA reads TGTACCAGCAGACTGGAATCGGGACCCAGCCCCTACGAGCAGTACTTC. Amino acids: CTSRLESGPSPYEQYF.

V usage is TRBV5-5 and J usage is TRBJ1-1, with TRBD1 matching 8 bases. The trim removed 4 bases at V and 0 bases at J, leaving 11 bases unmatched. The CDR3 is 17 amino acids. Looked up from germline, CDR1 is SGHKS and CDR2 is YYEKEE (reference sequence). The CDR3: CASSQLIMTGVNTEAFF. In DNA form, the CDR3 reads TGTGCCAGCAGCCAACTTATTATGACAGGGGTGAACACTGAAGCTTTCTTT.

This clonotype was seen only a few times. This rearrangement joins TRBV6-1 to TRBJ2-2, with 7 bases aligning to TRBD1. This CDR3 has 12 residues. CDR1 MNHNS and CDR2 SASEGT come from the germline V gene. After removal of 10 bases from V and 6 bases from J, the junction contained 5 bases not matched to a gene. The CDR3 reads CAIPQGPGELFF. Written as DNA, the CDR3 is TGTGCCATTCCACAGGGGCCCGGGGAGCTGTTTTTT.

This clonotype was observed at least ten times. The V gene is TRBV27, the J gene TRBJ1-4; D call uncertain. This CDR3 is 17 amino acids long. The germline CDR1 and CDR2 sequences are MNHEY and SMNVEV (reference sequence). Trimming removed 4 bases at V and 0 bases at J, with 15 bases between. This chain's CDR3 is CASSSWTAGSTNEKLFF. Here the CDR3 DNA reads TGTGCCAGCAGTTCCTGGACGGCAGGCTCAACTAATGAAAAACTGTTTTTT.

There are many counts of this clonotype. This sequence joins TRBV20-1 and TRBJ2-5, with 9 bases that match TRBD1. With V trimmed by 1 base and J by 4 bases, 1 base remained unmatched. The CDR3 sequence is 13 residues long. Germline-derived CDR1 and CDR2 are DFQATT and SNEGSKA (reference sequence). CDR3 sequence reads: CSARVTGGETQYF. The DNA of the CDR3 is TGCAGTGCTAGAGTGACAGGGGGAGAGACCCAGTACTTC.

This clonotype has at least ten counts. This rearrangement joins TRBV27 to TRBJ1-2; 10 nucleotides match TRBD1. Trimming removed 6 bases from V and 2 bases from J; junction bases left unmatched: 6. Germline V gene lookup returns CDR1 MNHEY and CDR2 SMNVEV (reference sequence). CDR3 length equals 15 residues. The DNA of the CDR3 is TGTGCCAGCAGACCCGGGACAGGGGCCAACTATGGCTACACCTTC. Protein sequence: CASRPGTGANYGYTF.

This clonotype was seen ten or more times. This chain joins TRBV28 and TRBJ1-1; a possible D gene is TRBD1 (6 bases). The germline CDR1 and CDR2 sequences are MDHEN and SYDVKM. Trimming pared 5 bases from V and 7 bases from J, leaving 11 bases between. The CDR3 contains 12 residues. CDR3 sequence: CASSPGHLEAFF. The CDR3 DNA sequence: TGTGCCAGCAGTCCGGGACACCTTGAAGCTTTCTTT.

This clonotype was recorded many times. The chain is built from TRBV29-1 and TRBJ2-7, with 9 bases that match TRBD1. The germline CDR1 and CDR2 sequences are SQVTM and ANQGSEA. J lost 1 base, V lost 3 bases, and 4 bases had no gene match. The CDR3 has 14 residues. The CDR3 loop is CSVEGTGSSYEQYF. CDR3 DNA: TGCAGCGTTGAGGGGACAGGGAGTTCCTACGAGCAGTACTTC.

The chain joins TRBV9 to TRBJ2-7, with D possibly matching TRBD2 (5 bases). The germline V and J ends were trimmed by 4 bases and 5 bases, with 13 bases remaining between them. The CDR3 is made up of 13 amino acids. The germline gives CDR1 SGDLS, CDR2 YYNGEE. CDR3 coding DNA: TGTGCCAGCAGCCCTAGCCTCGGCCACGAGCAGTACTTC. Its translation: CASSPSLGHEQYF.

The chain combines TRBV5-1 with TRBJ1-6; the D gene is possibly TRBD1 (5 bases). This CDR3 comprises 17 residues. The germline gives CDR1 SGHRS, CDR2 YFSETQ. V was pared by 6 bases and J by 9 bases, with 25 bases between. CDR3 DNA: TGCGCCAGCATTAGAAAGGGGATCTGCGGACTTTTTTCACCCCTCCACTTT. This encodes CASIRKGICGLFSPLHF.

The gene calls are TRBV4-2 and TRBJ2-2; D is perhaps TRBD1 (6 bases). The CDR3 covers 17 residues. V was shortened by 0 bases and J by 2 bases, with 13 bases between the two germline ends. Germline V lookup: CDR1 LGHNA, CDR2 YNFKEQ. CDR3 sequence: CASSQDLRTANTGELFF. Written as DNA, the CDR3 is TGTGCCAGCAGCCAAGATTTACGGACAGCCAACACCGGGGAGCTGTTTTTT.

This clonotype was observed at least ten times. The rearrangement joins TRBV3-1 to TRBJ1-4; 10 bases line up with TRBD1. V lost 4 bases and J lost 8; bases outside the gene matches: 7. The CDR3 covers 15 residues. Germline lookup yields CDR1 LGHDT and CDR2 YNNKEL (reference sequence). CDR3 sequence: CASSLPGQGTEKLFF. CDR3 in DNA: TGTGCCAGCAGCCTGCCGGGACAGGGGACGGAAAAACTGTTTTTT.

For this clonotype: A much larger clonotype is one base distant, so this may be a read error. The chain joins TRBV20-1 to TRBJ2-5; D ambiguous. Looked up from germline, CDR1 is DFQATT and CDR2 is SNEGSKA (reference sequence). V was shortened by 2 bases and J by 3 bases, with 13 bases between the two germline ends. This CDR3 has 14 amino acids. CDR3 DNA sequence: TGCAGTGCTAGAAAGGGTGGGGTAAAAGAGACCCAGTACTTC. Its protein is CSARKGGVKETQYF.

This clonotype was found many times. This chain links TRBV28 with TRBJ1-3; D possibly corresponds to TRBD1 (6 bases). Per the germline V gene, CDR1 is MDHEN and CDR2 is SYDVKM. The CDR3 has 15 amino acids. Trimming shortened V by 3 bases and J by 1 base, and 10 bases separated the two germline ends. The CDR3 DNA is TGTGCCAGCAGTTTCAGGGGCTCATCTGGAAACACCATATATTTT. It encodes CASSFRGSSGNTIYF.

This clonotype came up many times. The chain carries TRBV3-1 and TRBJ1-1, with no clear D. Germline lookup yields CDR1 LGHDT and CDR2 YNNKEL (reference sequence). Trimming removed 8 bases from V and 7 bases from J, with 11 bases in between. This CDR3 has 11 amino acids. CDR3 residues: CASGSVLEAFF. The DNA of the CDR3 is TGTGCCAGCGGATCGGTCCTTGAAGCTTTCTTT.